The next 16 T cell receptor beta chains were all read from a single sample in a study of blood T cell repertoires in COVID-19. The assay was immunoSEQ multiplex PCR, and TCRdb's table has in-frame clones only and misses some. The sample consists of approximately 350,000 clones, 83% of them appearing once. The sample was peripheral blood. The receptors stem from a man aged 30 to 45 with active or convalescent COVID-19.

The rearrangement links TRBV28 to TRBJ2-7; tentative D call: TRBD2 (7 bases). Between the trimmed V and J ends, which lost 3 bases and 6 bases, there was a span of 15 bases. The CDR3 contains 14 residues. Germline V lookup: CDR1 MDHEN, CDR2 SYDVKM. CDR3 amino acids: CASSFAGAPPEQYF. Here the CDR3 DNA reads TGTGCCAGCAGTTTCGCGGGGGCGCCCCCCGAGCAGTACTTC. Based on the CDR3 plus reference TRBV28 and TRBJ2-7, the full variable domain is DVKVTQSSRYLVKRTGEKVFLECVQDMDHENMFWYRQDPGLGLRLIYFSYDVKMKEKGDIPEGYSVSREKKERFSLILESASTNQTSMYLCASSFAGAPPEQYFGPGTRLTVT.

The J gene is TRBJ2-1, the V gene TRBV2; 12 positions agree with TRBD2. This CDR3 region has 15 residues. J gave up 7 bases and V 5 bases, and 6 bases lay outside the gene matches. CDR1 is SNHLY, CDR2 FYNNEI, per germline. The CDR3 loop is CASSKTSGRGNEQFF. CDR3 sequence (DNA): TGTGCCAGCAGTAAGACTAGCGGGAGAGGGAATGAGCAGTTCTTC.

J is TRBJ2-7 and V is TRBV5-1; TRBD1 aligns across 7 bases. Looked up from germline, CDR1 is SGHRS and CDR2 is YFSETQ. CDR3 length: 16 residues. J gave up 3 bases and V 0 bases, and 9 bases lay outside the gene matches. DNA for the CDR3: TGCGCCAGCAGCTTGGCGACAGGGCAGGCGATCTACGAGCAGTACTTC. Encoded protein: CASSLATGQAIYEQYF. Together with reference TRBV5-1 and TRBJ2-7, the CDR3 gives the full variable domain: KAGVTQTPRYLIKTRGQQVTLSCSPISGHRSVSWYQQTPGQGLQFLFEYFSETQRNKGNFPGRFSGRQFSNSRSEMNVSTLELGDSALYLCASSLATGQAIYEQYFGPGTRLTVT.

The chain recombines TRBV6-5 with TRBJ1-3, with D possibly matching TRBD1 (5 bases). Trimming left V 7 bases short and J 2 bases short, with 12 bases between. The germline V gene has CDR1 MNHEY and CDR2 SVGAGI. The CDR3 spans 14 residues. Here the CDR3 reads CASTHGGAGNTIYF. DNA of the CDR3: TGTGCCAGCACTCACGGAGGGGCTGGAAACACCATATATTTT.

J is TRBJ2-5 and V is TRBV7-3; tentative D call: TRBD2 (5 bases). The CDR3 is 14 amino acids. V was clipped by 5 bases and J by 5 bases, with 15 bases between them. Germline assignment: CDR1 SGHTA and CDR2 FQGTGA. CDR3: CASSRNGVGETQYF. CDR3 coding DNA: TGTGCCAGCAGCCGGAACGGGGTTGGGGAGACCCAGTACTTC.

The CDR3 DNA reads TGCGCCAGCAGCCAATGGACAACAAATCAGCCCCAGCATTTT. Its translation is CASSQWTTNQPQHF. The rearrangement links TRBV4-1 to TRBJ1-5, with a weak D call TRBD1 (5 bases). From germline, CDR1 is MGHRA and CDR2 YSYEKL. This CDR3 has 14 residues. Trimming pared 2 bases from V and 4 bases from J, leaving 9 bases between.

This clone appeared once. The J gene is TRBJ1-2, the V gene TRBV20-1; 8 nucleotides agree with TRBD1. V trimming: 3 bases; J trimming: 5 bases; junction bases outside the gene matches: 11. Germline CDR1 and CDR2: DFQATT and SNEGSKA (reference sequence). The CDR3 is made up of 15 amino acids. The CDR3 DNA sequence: TGCAGTGCTAGTGCTAACCGGGACAGGACTTATGGCTACACCTTC. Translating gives CSASANRDRTYGYTF.

CDR3 in amino acids: CAINDLAGGSTDTQYF. The DNA of the CDR3 is TGTGCCATCAACGACCTAGCGGGGGGCAGTACAGATACGCAGTATTTT. This chain connects TRBV10-3 to TRBJ2-3; 11 nucleotides align to TRBD2. The CDR3 spans 16 residues. V dropped 7 bases and J dropped 3; count of bases not matched to a gene: 9. CDR1 is ENHRY and CDR2 is SYGVKD in the germline V gene.

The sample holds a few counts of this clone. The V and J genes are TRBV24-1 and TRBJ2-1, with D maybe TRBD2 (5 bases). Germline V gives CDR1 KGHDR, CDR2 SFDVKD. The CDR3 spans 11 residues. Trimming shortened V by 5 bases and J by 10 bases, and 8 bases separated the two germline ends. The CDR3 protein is CATSARGEQFF. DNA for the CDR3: TGTGCCACCAGTGCTCGCGGGGAGCAGTTCTTC.

The DNA for the CDR3 is TGCGCCAGCAGAAGGCGGGAGGTAGTGACAGATACGCAGTATTTT. Its protein product is CASRRREVVTDTQYF. The rearrangement links TRBV5-1 to TRBJ2-3; 8 bases map to TRBD2. This CDR3 has 15 residues. From germline, CDR1 is SGHRS and CDR2 YFSETQ. The V and J ends lost 5 bases and 3 bases, in that order; junction bases with no gene match: 8.

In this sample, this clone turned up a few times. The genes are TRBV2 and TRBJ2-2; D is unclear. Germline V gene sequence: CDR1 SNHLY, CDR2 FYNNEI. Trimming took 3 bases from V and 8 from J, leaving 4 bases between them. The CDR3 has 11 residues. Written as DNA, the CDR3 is TGTGCCAGCAGTGACGGTGGGGAGCTGTTTTTT. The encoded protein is CASSDGGELFF.

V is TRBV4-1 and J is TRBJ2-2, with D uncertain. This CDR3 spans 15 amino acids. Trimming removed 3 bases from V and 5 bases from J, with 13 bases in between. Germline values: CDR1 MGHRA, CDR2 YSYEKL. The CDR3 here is CASSHPTRGTGELFF. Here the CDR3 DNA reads TGCGCCAGCAGCCATCCCACCCGCGGAACCGGGGAGCTGTTTTTT.

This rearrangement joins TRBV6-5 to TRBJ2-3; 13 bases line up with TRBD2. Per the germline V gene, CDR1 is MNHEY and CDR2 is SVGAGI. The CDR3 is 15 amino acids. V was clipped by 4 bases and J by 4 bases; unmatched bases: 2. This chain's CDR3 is CASSSLAGGADTQYF. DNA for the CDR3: TGTGCCAGCAGTTCACTAGCGGGGGGGGCAGATACGCAGTATTTT.

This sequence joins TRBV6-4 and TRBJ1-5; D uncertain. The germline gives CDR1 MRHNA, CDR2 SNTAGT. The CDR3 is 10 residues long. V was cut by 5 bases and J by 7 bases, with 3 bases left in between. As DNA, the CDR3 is TGTGCCAGCAGTCGGCAGCCCCAGCATTTT. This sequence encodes CASSRQPQHF.

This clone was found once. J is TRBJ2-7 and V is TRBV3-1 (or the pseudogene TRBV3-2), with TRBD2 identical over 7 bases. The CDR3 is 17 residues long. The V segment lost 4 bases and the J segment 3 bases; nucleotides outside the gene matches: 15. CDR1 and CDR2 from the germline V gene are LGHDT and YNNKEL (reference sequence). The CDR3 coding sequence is TGTGCCAGCAGCCCTCGCCCAATCGGCGGGGGTGACTACGAGCAGTACTTC. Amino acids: CASSPRPIGGGDYEQYF.

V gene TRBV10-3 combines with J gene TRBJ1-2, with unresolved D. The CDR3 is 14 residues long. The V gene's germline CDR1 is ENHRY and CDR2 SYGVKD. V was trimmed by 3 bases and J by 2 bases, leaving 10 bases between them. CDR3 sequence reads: CAISEWVQNYGYTF. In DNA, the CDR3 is TGTGCCATCAGTGAATGGGTACAGAACTATGGCTACACCTTC.